These 14 T cell receptor delta chains share one sample of origin, sequenced in a study of fetal and pediatric gammadelta thymocytes. TCRdb reanalysed the reads with CATT. The sample includes about 240 delta-chain clones, 4% to 5.5% seen only once; the top ten take around 50%. The sample consisted of non-Vgamma9Vdelta2 gamma-delta T cells from the thymus. Subset indicated: CD3+gammadeltaTCR+ thymocytes not co-expressing Vgamma9 and Vdelta2. These receptors all come from a child who underwent cardiac surgery and was recorded as healthy.

This clone was counted a few times. For this DNA, TCRdb reports the protein of a much larger clone, which diverges at residue 17, most likely from a read error; the protein presented here is translated directly from the DNA. The chain carries TRDV1 and TRDJ1; D perhaps matches TRDD2 (8 bases). The CDR3 runs to 23 residues. The V end lost 0 bases, the J end lost 0 bases, and 32 bases lay between the germline ends. Germline CDR1 reads TSWWSYY; CDR2 reads QGS. The CDR3 loop is CALGELVYFLRFHWGRNTDKLIF. The CDR3 region has the DNA TGTGCTCTTGGGGAACTAGTCTACTTCCTACGCTTCCACTGGGGCAGAAACACCGATAAACTCATCTTT.

This clone was seen a few times. TCRdb's listed protein matches a much larger clone and diverges from this DNA's translation at residue 6, likely through a read error; the protein shown comes from the DNA. The chain uses TRDV1 and TRDJ1, with D possibly matching TRDD3 (7 bases). The V end lost 2 bases, the J end lost 8 bases, and 42 bases lay between the germline ends. Germline V gene lookup returns CDR1 TSWWSYY and CDR2 QGS. CDR3 size: 23 residues. In DNA form, the CDR3 reads TGTGCTCTTGGGGAATGCAACCTTCCCTGTTCCTTTACTGGGGCGAGATTGGTGGGAAAACTCATCTTT. Amino acids: CALGECNLPCSFTGARLVGKLIF.

As to this clone: With only one base between it and a far larger clone, this is likely a read error. The sample contains more than one DNA sequence encoding this CDR3. The chain links TRAV36/DV7 to TRDJ4, with 11 bases aligning to TRDD3. Germline assignment: CDR1 VTNFRS and CDR2 LTSSGIE (reference sequence). This CDR3 spans 19 amino acids. V shed 2 bases, J shed 8 bases, and the junction held 26 bases outside the gene matches. In DNA, the CDR3 is TGTGCTGTGGAAGGGTGGGTTCGACAAGCGGTACTGGGGGATAGGCCACTGATCTTT. Translated: CAVEGWVRQAVLGDRPLIF. The whole variable domain, remainder taken from reference TRAV36/DV7 and TRDJ4, is EDKVVQSPLSLVVHEGDTVTLNCSYEVTNFRSLLWYKQEKKAPTFLFMLTSSGIEKKSGRLSSILDKKELSSILNITATQTGDSAIYLCAVEGWVRQAVLGDRPLIFGKGTYLEVQQ.

For this clone: TCRdb's protein for this DNA is that of a much larger clone and differs from the translation at residue 8, likely a read error; the protein shown is the DNA translation. The chain joins TRDV1 to TRDJ1; 11 positions agree with TRDD3. Germline-derived CDR1 and CDR2 are TSWWSYY and QGS. This CDR3 has 21 residues. The trim removed 1 base at V and 0 bases at J, leaving 16 bases unmatched. CDR3: CALGEPPSSFLGDTYTDKLIF. The CDR3 DNA reads TGTGCTCTTGGGGAACCTCCCAGTTCCTTTCTGGGGGATACCTACACCGATAAACTCATCTTT.

Turning to this clone: TCRdb attributes to this sequence the protein of a much larger clone, which differs from the DNA translation at residue 22; a read error is likely, and the protein displayed is translated from the DNA. The chain uses TRDV1 and TRDJ1, with 9 bases that match TRDD2. This CDR3 comprises 24 residues. Germline V gene lookup returns CDR1 TSWWSYY and CDR2 QGS. CDR3: CALGRKLNLPTDRWGLLHTDKPIF. The CDR3 region has the DNA TGTGCTCTTGGGCGAAAACTTAACCTTCCTACGGATCGGTGGGGGTTGCTACACACCGATAAACCCATCTTT.

This clone was seen only a few times. Translating this DNA gives a protein that differs at residue 5 from the TCRdb one, which belongs to a much larger clone; a read error is likely, and the protein shown is this translation. The chain links TRDV3 to TRDJ1; D is unclear. Per the germline V gene, CDR1 is TVYSNPD and CDR2 is GDNSRS (reference sequence). The CDR3 has 14 amino acids. The V gene lost 3 bases and the J gene lost 2 bases, with 16 bases spanning the gap. CDR3 amino acids: CAFRSSWLTDKLIF. The CDR3 bases are TGTGCCTTCCGATCCTCGTGGTTAACCGATAAACTCATCTTT.

For this clone: TCRdb has a much larger clone's protein, which differs at residue 11 from the translation of this DNA, likely because of a read error; what is shown is the protein translated from the DNA. The V and J genes are TRDV1 and TRDJ1, with D tentatively TRDD3 (6 bases). The ends were cut back, 4 bases at V and 4 bases at J, with 25 bases in the middle. CDR1 is TSWWSYY and CDR2 is QGS in the germline V gene. This CDR3 comprises 18 residues. CDR3 sequence (DNA): TGTGCTCTTGGGGCAATAGGGAGAGGGGGAAGCCAGAACGATAAACTCATCTTT. The encoded protein is CALGAIGRGGSQNDKLIF.

This clone was seen more than once but under ten times. One base away lies a much larger clone, so this may be a sequencing read error. V and J are TRDV1 and TRDJ1; 10 positions agree with TRDD3. The length of the CDR3 is 22 residues. The junction had 25 bases not matched to a gene; V was cut back by 4 bases and J by 2 bases. The germline gives CDR1 TSWWSYY, CDR2 QGS. The CDR3 reads CALGGSDPTGVVLLGDTDKLIF. Here the CDR3 DNA reads TGTGCTCTTGGGGGCTCCGATCCTACAGGAGTGGTTTTACTGGGGGATACCGATAAACTCATCTTT.

In the case of this clone: TCRdb's protein, taken from a much larger clone, differs from this DNA's translation at residue 13, likely owing to a read error; the protein displayed comes from the DNA. The chain has TRAV36/DV7 and TRDJ4, with D tentatively TRDD3 (5 bases). This CDR3 is 19 amino acids long. Germline V CDR1 and CDR2: VTNFRS, LTSSGIE (reference sequence). V dropped 2 bases and J dropped 5 bases, with 34 bases sitting between them. The CDR3 is CAVEGWVRQAVLVDRPLIF. The CDR3 coding sequence is TGTGCTGTGGAAGGGTGGGTTCGACAAGCGGTACTGGTGGATAGGCCCCTGATCTTT. The whole variable domain, filled in from reference TRAV36/DV7 and TRDJ4, reads EDKVVQSPLSLVVHEGDTVTLNCSYEVTNFRSLLWYKQEKKAPTFLFMLTSSGIEKKSGRLSSILDKKELSSILNITATQTGDSAIYLCAVEGWVRQAVLVDRPLIFGKGTYLEVQQ.

This clone is large within its sample. The chain couples TRDV1 to TRDJ1; the D gene is possibly TRDD2 (6 bases). The V end lost 1 base, the J end lost 1 base, and 28 bases lay between the germline ends. Germline V gene sequence: CDR1 TSWWSYY, CDR2 QGS. The CDR3 spans 21 residues. This CDR3 is CALGEPSSYPDSPCLTDKLIF. CDR3 nucleotide sequence: TGTGCTCTTGGGGAACCCTCCTCCTACCCTGATAGCCCGTGTCTCACCGATAAACTCATCTTT.

Concerning this clone itself: The protein held in TCRdb is that of a much larger clone and does not match this DNA's translation at residue 4, likely because of a read error; the protein shown is translated from the DNA. V is TRDV1 and J is TRDJ1; perhaps D is TRDD2 or TRDD3 (7 bases each). The CDR3 extends over 19 amino acids. V was cut by 7 bases and J by 5 bases, with 32 bases left in between. Germline V gene sequence: CDR1 TSWWSYY, CDR2 QGS. The CDR3 DNA sequence: TGTGCTCTTGAGGAGAGCTTTCCTACCAAGGGGGATGGGGTGGATAAACTCATCTTT. Translation: CALEESFPTKGDGVDKLIF.

In the case of this clone: It differs at one base from a far larger clone, so likely a read error. Other nucleotide sequences from this sample produce the same CDR3. V usage is TRDV1 and J usage is TRDJ1; tentatively, D is TRDD2 (8 bases). The CDR3 covers 23 residues. Germline V gene sequence: CDR1 TSWWSYY, CDR2 QGS. The V end lost 0 bases, the J end lost 2 bases, and 34 bases lay between the germline ends. CDR3 DNA sequence: TGTGCTCTTGGGGAACTAGTCTACTTCCTACGCTTCCACTGGGGCAGACATACCGATAAACTCATCTTT. Translating it yields CALGELVYFLRFHWGRHTDKLIF.

A remark on this clone: A read error likely explains why the TCRdb protein, taken from a much larger clone, differs from this DNA's translation at residue 6; the protein shown is translated from the DNA. The chain employs TRDV2 and TRDJ1; tentatively, D is TRDD3 (6 bases). V was shortened by 0 bases and J by 1 base, with 11 bases between the two germline ends. The CDR3 consists of 15 residues. Germline CDR1 is GEAIGNYY and CDR2 is EKD. CDR3: CACDTIWGGTDKLIF. The CDR3 DNA reads as TGTGCCTGTGACACCATTTGGGGGGGCACCGATAAACTCATCTTT.

The chain couples TRDV1 to TRDJ2; D ambiguous. The CDR3 extends over 15 amino acids. Germline V gene sequence: CDR1 TSWWSYY, CDR2 QGS. V lost 3 bases to trimming and J lost 7 bases, with 15 bases between them. The CDR3 sequence is CALGDGATPEAQLFF. CDR3 DNA: TGTGCTCTTGGGGACGGGGCAACGCCTGAAGCACAACTCTTCTTT.